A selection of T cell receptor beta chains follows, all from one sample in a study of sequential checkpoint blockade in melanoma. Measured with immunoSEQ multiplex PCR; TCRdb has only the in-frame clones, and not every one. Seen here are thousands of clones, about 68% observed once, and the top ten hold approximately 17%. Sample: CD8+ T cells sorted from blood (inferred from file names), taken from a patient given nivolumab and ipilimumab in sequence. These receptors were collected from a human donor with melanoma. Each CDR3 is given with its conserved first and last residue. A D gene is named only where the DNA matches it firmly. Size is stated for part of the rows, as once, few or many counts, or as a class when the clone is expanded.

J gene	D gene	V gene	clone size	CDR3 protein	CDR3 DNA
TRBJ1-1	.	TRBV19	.	CASSIGILGRANTEAFF	TGTGCCAGTAGTATAGGTATCCTCGGCAGGGCGAACACTGAAGCTTTCTTT
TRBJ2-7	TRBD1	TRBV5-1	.	CASSFRDRVNEQYF	TGCGCCAGCAGCTTCCGGGACAGGGTCAACGAGCAGTACTTC
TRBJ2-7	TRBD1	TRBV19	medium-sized	CASSMRRTGLYEQYF	TGTGCCAGTAGTATGAGGAGGACAGGGCTCTACGAGCAGTACTTC
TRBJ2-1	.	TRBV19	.	CASTQTTGPNEQFF	TGTGCCAGTACCCAAACAACAGGGCCCAATGAGCAGTTCTTC
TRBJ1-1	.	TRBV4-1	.	CASSQGQAEAFF	TGCGCCAGCAGCCAAGGACAGGCTGAAGCTTTCTTT
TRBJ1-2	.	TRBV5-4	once	CASSLVAYGDYSGYTF	TGTGCCAGCAGCTTGGTGGCCTACGGGGACTACAGTGGCTACACCTTC
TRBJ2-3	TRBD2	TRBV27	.	CASSPRTSGIRDTQYF	TGTGCCAGCAGCCCCCGAACAAGCGGGATAAGGGATACGCAGTATTTT
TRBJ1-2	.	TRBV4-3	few	CASSQGPGPYGYTF	TGCGCCAGCAGCCAAGGCCCAGGCCCCTATGGCTACACCTTC
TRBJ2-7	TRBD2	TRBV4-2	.	CASSQDPSGGSYEQYF	TGTGCCAGCAGCCAAGATCCTAGCGGGGGCTCCTACGAGCAGTACTTC
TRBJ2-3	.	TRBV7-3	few	CASSPTATDTQYF	TGTGCCAGCAGCCCGACAGCCACAGATACGCAGTATTTT
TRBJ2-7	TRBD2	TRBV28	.	CASSPQSNRREGTSYEQYF	TGTGCCAGCAGTCCCCAGTCCAATCGGCGGGAGGGAACCAGCTACGAGCAGTACTTC
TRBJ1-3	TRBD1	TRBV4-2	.	CASSQGDSNSGNTIYF	TGTGCCAGCAGCCAAGGGGACAGCAACTCTGGAAACACCATATATTTT
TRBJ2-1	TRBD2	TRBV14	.	CASSEVAGGSSSYNEQFF	TGTGCCAGCAGCGAGGTAGCGGGGGGGTCCAGCTCCTACAATGAGCAGTTCTTC
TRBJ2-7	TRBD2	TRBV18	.	CASSRGGIYEQYF	TGTGCCAGCTCACGGGGGGGGATCTACGAGCAGTACTTC
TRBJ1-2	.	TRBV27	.	CASSLSAAGHGYTF	TGTGCCAGCAGTTTATCTGCGGCCGGCCATGGCTACACCTTC
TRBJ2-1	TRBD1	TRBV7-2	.	CASSPTGGSYNEQFF	TGTGCCAGCAGCCCCACAGGGGGGTCCTACAATGAGCAGTTCTTC